The rows below give T cell receptor beta chains drawn from one sample of a study of CD8 T cells in Susac syndrome. Via MiXCR, TCRdb re-called the immunoSEQ multiplex PCR reads, giving one row per CDR3 protein. Altogether about 150,000 distinct CDR3 sequences are present, about 95% being singletons, with the ten largest covering 0.15% to 0.2%. Sequenced material: CD8+ T cells from PBMCs. The receptors shown here come from a human donor with Susac syndrome. CDR3s include the opening cysteine and the closing phenylalanine or tryptophan. The D gene is left open where the match is weak. The size field is filled for only some rows; it gives once, few, many or a size class.

d_call	clone_size	v_call	j_call	cdr3_aa	cdr3_nt
-	once	TRBV19	TRBJ2-1	CASSMGVSNNEQFF	TGTGCCAGTAGTATGGGGGTCAGCAACAATGAGCAGTTCTTC
-	once	TRBV6-5	TRBJ2-2	CASSLPSGGNRPGELFF	TGTGCCAGCAGTTTGCCCTCCGGGGGCAATAGGCCCGGGGAGCTGTTTTTT
TRBD1	-	TRBV4-1	TRBJ1-1	CASSSGQGPEAFF	TGCGCCAGCAGCTCAGGACAGGGTCCTGAAGCTTTCTTT
TRBD2	-	TRBV29-1	TRBJ2-7	CSAGLAGEMYEQYF	TGCAGCGCCGGACTAGCGGGGGAAATGTACGAGCAGTACTTC
TRBD1	-	TRBV19	TRBJ2-5	CASSTWTGGPQETQYF	TGTGCCAGTAGTACGTGGACAGGGGGACCACAAGAGACCCAGTACTTC
TRBD2	-	TRBV20-1	TRBJ2-1	CSAPRLAGGPEQFF	TGCAGTGCTCCTCGACTAGCGGGAGGGCCTGAGCAGTTCTTC
-	-	TRBV29-1	TRBJ2-7	CSVVYGGTTYEQYF	TGCAGCGTTGTGTATGGCGGGACAACCTACGAGCAGTACTTC
-	once	TRBV29-1	TRBJ2-3	CSVEAVSDTQYF	TGCAGCGTTGAAGCTGTTTCAGATACGCAGTATTTT
-	-	TRBV18	TRBJ2-7	CASLGGGYYEQYF	TGTGCCAGCCTAGGCGGGGGCTACTACGAGCAGTACTTC
-	-	TRBV19	TRBJ1-1	CASSMGPEAFF	TGTGCCAGTAGTATGGGGCCAGAAGCTTTCTTT
-	-	TRBV19	TRBJ1-1	CASSIPRGPNTEAFF	TGTGCCAGTAGTATCCCCCGGGGGCCGAACACTGAAGCTTTCTTT
-	-	TRBV5-4	TRBJ2-7	CASSLIGSYEQYF	TGTGCCAGCAGCTTGATTGGGTCCTACGAGCAGTACTTC
TRBD1	-	TRBV28	TRBJ2-7	CASSSRGQLYEQYF	TGTGCCAGCAGTTCACGGGGACAGCTCTACGAGCAGTACTTC
-	-	TRBV28	TRBJ2-7	CASSLVADTYEQYF	TGTGCCAGCAGTTTGGTAGCCGATACCTACGAGCAGTACTTC